The 11 T cell receptor beta chains below were found in one sample sequenced in a study of shared clonotypes between healthy human individuals. Sequencing used immunoSEQ multiplex PCR; TCRdb keeps in-frame clones, though not all of them. In the table there are 2 million to 3 million clones, roughly 93% of which are singletons. Sequencing was performed on naive CD4+ T cells from PBMCs. The subset is: CD45RA+ positively selected. The receptor set was obtained from a man between 18 and 29 years old in good health. Some clones in this sample may be carry-over from other donors' samples.

The rearrangement uses TRBV5-1 and TRBJ2-3, with a tentative D call TRBD1 (6 bases). Germline values: CDR1 SGHRS, CDR2 YFSETQ. The ends were cut back, 7 bases at V and 0 bases at J, with 15 bases in the middle. This CDR3 is built from 15 residues. CDR3 nucleotides: TGCGCCAGCTCTGGGGGCTTGTCTAGCACAGATACGCAGTATTTT. Its protein product is CASSGGLSSTDTQYF.

The V and J genes are TRBV11-3 and TRBJ2-2, with D uncertain. Germline V CDR1 and CDR2: SGHNT, YENEEA. V was cut by 3 bases and J by 4 bases, with 9 bases left in between. The CDR3 loop spans 14 amino acids. The chain's CDR3 is CASSFRLGTGELFF. DNA for the CDR3: TGTGCCAGCAGCTTCCGGCTGGGCACCGGGGAGCTGTTTTTT.

This clone showed up just once. The chain is built from TRBV2 and TRBJ2-1, with D possibly TRBD2 on 6 matching bases. This CDR3 contains 16 residues. Germline lookup yields CDR1 SNHLY and CDR2 FYNNEI. Deletions cut 4 bases from V and 5 bases from J, with 18 bases between. CDR3: CASSGKERAWNNEQFF. The CDR3 DNA reads as TGTGCCAGCAGTGGTAAAGAGCGGGCTTGGAACAATGAGCAGTTCTTC.

Here the CDR3 reads CASRTEPGDTQYF. The CDR3 bases are TGCGCCAGCAGAACAGAACCGGGGGATACGCAGTATTTT. The chain uses TRBV5-1 and TRBJ2-3, with TRBD2 as a possible D gene (5 bases). The CDR3 extends over 13 amino acids. The ends were cut back, 5 bases at V and 6 bases at J, with 13 bases in the middle. From germline, CDR1 is SGHRS and CDR2 YFSETQ.

This chain's CDR3 is CASSQVGQVDFSGNTIYF. In DNA form, the CDR3 reads TGTGCCAGCAGCCAAGTGGGACAGGTAGACTTCTCTGGAAACACCATATATTTT. The V call is TRBV14, the J call TRBJ1-3; TRBD1 matches at 8 bases. Germline CDR1 and CDR2: SGHDN and FVKESK. V dropped 1 base and J dropped 0; count of bases not matched to a gene: 8. This CDR3 has 18 amino acids.

This chain connects TRBV25-1 to TRBJ2-3, with TRBD2 matching over 11 bases. V dropped 6 bases and J dropped 4; count of bases not matched to a gene: 6. This CDR3 comprises 15 residues. Germline lookup yields CDR1 MGHDK and CDR2 SYGVNS. CDR3 nucleotide sequence: TGTGCCAGCAGGGACGGGACTAGCGGTTCAGATACGCAGTATTTT. Translating it yields CASRDGTSGSDTQYF.

This chain links TRBV11-2 with TRBJ1-4; 8 bases align to TRBD1. The CDR3 consists of 15 residues. From germline, CDR1 is SGHAT and CDR2 FQNNGV. The J segment lost 5 bases and the V segment lost 1 base, leaving 3 bases of the junction unmatched. Here the CDR3 reads CASSLAGGGNEKLFF. In DNA form, the CDR3 reads TGTGCCAGCAGCTTAGCAGGGGGCGGAAATGAAAAACTGTTTTTT.

The chain couples TRBV5-1 to TRBJ2-7; no clear D gene. The V end was cut by 2 bases, the J end by 2 bases, with 11 bases between. This CDR3 is 14 amino acids long. The germline CDR1 and CDR2 sequences are SGHRS and YFSETQ. CDR3 protein: CASSFPLGTYEQYF. The CDR3 nucleotides read TGCGCCAGCAGCTTCCCGTTAGGGACCTACGAGCAGTACTTC.

The chain carries TRBV7-9 and TRBJ1-3; D call uncertain. The V end lost 8 bases, the J end lost 13 bases, and 15 bases lay between the germline ends. Germline V gene lookup returns CDR1 SEHNR and CDR2 FQNEAQ (reference sequence). The CDR3 spans 11 residues. The CDR3 DNA reads as TGTGCCAGCGGTCCAGGAGCAGAGATATATTTT. It codes for CASGPGAEIYF.

The chain is built from TRBV6-1 and TRBJ1-4; weak D call: TRBD1 (6 bases). The CDR3 consists of 15 residues. V gave up 6 bases and J gave up 0 bases, with 11 bases separating them. CDR1 is MNHNS, CDR2 SASEGT, per germline. This CDR3 is CASSRQASTNEKLFF. Here the CDR3 DNA reads TGTGCCAGCAGCCGACAGGCCTCAACTAATGAAAAACTGTTTTTT.

The chain couples TRBV10-3 to TRBJ2-7, with TRBD1 as a possible D gene (6 bases). Germline V CDR1 and CDR2: ENHRY, SYGVKD. V lost 2 bases to trimming and J lost 12 bases, with 17 bases between them. CDR3 length equals 13 residues. The CDR3 DNA is TGTGCCATCAGTGAGACAGGGACGGATGGGGCGTACTTC. Encoded protein: CAISETGTDGAYF.